This is a list of T cell receptor beta chains from one sample in a study of siplizumab effects on memory and regulatory T cells. Sequencing was performed with immunoSEQ multiplex PCR; in TCRdb, only in-frame clones are kept and a portion is missing. The table has 50,000 to 75,000 clones, around three quarters seen once. Input material: memory CD4+ T cells sorted from blood. Every receptor here comes from a human donor in good health. Both conserved end residues are part of each CDR3. The D gene is left open where the match is weak. Clone size appears in some rows only: once, few, many, or a class for an expanded clone.

clone size: -; J gene: TRBJ1-2; D gene: -; V gene: TRBV5-4; CDR3 protein: CASSLQANYGYTF; CDR3 DNA: TGTGCCAGCAGCTTACAGGCGAACTATGGCTACACCTTC
clone size: -; J gene: TRBJ2-2; D gene: -; V gene: TRBV18; CDR3 protein: CASSPTESTGELFF; CDR3 DNA: TGTGCCAGCTCACCAACAGAATCGACCGGGGAGCTGTTTTTT
clone size: few; J gene: TRBJ2-3; D gene: -; V gene: TRBV29-1; CDR3 protein: CSVEREVSRSDTQYF; CDR3 DNA: TGCAGCGTTGAGAGAGAGGTCTCCCGGTCAGATACGCAGTATTTT
clone size: few; J gene: TRBJ1-2; D gene: -; V gene: TRBV7-2; CDR3 protein: CASSAGTYGYTF; CDR3 DNA: TGTGCCAGCAGCGCCGGGACCTATGGCTACACCTTC
clone size: -; J gene: TRBJ2-7; D gene: TRBD1; V gene: TRBV11-2; CDR3 protein: CASSSPGQGRSYEQYF; CDR3 DNA: TGTGCCAGCAGCTCGCCCGGACAGGGTAGGTCCTACGAGCAGTACTTC
clone size: -; J gene: TRBJ2-7; D gene: TRBD1; V gene: TRBV5-1; CDR3 protein: CASSIGQGATGEQYF; CDR3 DNA: TGCGCCAGCAGCATCGGACAGGGGGCCACGGGTGAGCAGTACTTC
clone size: -; J gene: TRBJ2-3; D gene: TRBD2; V gene: TRBV7-2; CDR3 protein: CASSLGRTRTDTQYF; CDR3 DNA: TGTGCCAGCAGCTTAGGAAGGACTAGGACAGATACGCAGTATTTT
clone size: -; J gene: TRBJ1-2; D gene: -; V gene: TRBV28; CDR3 protein: CASQSLGYTF; CDR3 DNA: TGTGCCAGCCAATCTTTGGGCTACACCTTC
clone size: -; J gene: TRBJ2-6; D gene: TRBD1; V gene: TRBV7-3; CDR3 protein: CASSLGGVGANVLTF; CDR3 DNA: TGTGCCAGCAGCCTAGGGGGCGTTGGGGCCAACGTCCTGACTTTC
clone size: -; J gene: TRBJ1-5; D gene: TRBD1; V gene: TRBV5-5; CDR3 protein: CASSVDRASNQPQHF; CDR3 DNA: TGTGCCAGCAGCGTGGACAGGGCCAGCAATCAGCCCCAGCATTTT
clone size: -; J gene: TRBJ2-2; D gene: TRBD2; V gene: TRBV10-3; CDR3 protein: CATALGGGSGELFF; CDR3 DNA: TGTGCCACCGCATTGGGCGGGGGGTCCGGGGAGCTGTTTTTT
clone size: once; J gene: TRBJ2-7; D gene: TRBD2; V gene: TRBV9; CDR3 protein: CASSVGTSGGEQYF; CDR3 DNA: TGTGCCAGCAGCGTAGGAACTAGCGGAGGCGAGCAGTACTTC
clone size: -; J gene: TRBJ2-7; D gene: -; V gene: TRBV5-6; CDR3 protein: CASSFFYRDYEQYF; CDR3 DNA: TGTGCCAGCAGCTTTTTTTACAGGGACTACGAGCAGTACTTC
clone size: -; J gene: TRBJ2-1; D gene: -; V gene: TRBV9; CDR3 protein: CASSSSRSLGDRGYNEQFF; CDR3 DNA: TGTGCCAGCAGCTCATCCCGGTCCCTCGGGGATCGCGGATACAATGAGCAGTTCTTC
clone size: -; J gene: TRBJ1-1; D gene: -; V gene: TRBV5-5; CDR3 protein: CASSLRSGGLDTEAFF; CDR3 DNA: TGTGCCAGCAGCTTGCGCAGCGGGGGGCTTGACACTGAAGCTTTCTTT
clone size: -; J gene: TRBJ1-5; D gene: -; V gene: TRBV29-1; CDR3 protein: CSVGGGKSQPQHF; CDR3 DNA: TGCAGCGTTGGTGGCGGGAAGAGTCAGCCCCAGCATTTT